The sequence of this TCR beta chain was determined in a study of blood T cells in healthy people across ages (dated by TCRdb to between 2014 and 2016). Some background on the complete study: In model experiments, template switching captured roughly one uniquely barcoded TCR beta cDNA molecule for every two T cells. To track age-related changes in TCR beta repertoire diversity, the study relied on deep sequencing normalized with unique cDNA molecular identifiers. The donors were split into four age groups: young (average 16 years), middle-aged (about 40), aged (approximately 60) and long-lived (approximately 80). Donors of different ages were randomly distributed across sequencing lanes to avoid experimental bias. For two donors (one aged 18 to 30 and one aged 80 or older), the study analyzed two additional independent replicas of 1 million unique cDNA reads from the same blood draw.

Donors were a few dozen systemically healthy Caucasian individuals from Russia aged roughly 6 to 90 years. Each donor gave approximately 9.3 milliliters of peripheral blood, collected into EDTA-treated Vacutainer tubes. Ficoll-Paque density-gradient centrifugation was used to isolate PBMCs, with at least 6.5 million per sample. Total RNA, at least 6 micrograms per sample, was extracted from PBMCs with Trizol reagent. Naive CD45RAhigh/CD27high T cell percentages were measured by flow cytometry on a PBMC aliquot from every donor. Summary of the overall study and its limitations: Because donor CMV infection status was unknown, age-related changes in expanded clonotypes were potentially confounded. There was a strong correlation between observed TCR beta diversity and the percentage of naive T cells measured by flow cytometry. As age increased, observed TCR beta diversity per million T cells dropped in a roughly linear way, and a significant reduction was already evident by age 40. Estimates of total diversity from one million sequenced T cells were regarded as lower bounds and underestimates. Compared with the aged group, the long-lived group had more naive CD4+ T cells, fewer expanded clones and increased TCR diversity, suggesting age selection. Conclusive comparison of naive and antigen-experienced compartments was prevented by the profiling of bulk unsorted PBMCs.

The library was obtained by 5' RACE. This sample was sequenced with an Illumina HiSeq 2500. A second 7 to 11 cycle PCR used a sample-barcoded 5' primer and a J-beta primer mix. Each TCR beta cDNA molecule received a unique molecular identifier from a template-switch 5' adaptor carrying 12 random nucleotides. At least 2.5 million CDR3-containing paired-end reads were obtained from each sample. First-strand cDNA synthesis was performed from all RNA using the Mint cDNA synthesis kit, with priming by a TRBC-specific oligonucleotide. Following uracil-DNA glycosylase treatment, all cDNA underwent a first 18-cycle PCR with the universal primers M1SS and BC2_uni_R. Turning to the authors' computational methods: For normalization, 1 million high-quality reads were randomly selected from each sample, with every read carrying a distinct molecular identifier. Instead of being binned into consensus sequences, reads that shared molecular identifiers were thrown out. MiTCR, with a Q25 quality threshold and the strictest error-elimination algorithm, was used for CDR3 identification, clonotype clustering and error correction. Lower-bound total TCR beta diversity was estimated with a nonparametric unseen species model using Euler transformation. TCRdb reworked the public reads: Q25 trimming with fastp, MiXCR clone assembly, productive beta chains retained. When rows share a CDR3 protein, they turn into one entry using the most common DNA and genes. The V and J calls were not made by the authors but by TCRdb's processing. Recorded for this sample are roughly 700,000 distinct CDR3 sequences; 32% of them occurred a single time. The ten largest clonotypes hold approximately 15% of the sample.

In its sample, this clonotype was seen many times. Its antigen has not been determined. The sample holds no much larger clone one base away, and base qualities are not on file. This clonotype originated in a woman of 80 years or more in good health. Donor details come from another sample of the same person, matched by shared clones. Sequencing input: blood.

The nucleotide sequence reads TGTGCCAGCAGCCAACATGGGGCGGGGGGCCAAGAGACCCAGTACTTC. Its coded protein is CASSQHGAGGQETQYF. The chain couples TRBV3-1 to TRBJ2-5; TRBD2 agrees with 8 junctional bases. Trimming accounts for 2 bases at V and 1 base at J, while the number of junction bases matched to no gene is 6. Looking up the germline V gene (reference sequence) yields CDR1 LGHDT and CDR2 YNNKEL. The CDR3 spans 16 residues, from the cysteine through the phenylalanine. The retained sequence is limited to the CDR3, 48 bases, with the frame set at the first base.